The 4 T cell receptor beta chains listed next were all sequenced from one sample in a study of OX40 agonist ivuxolimab in advanced cancers. Method: immunoSEQ multiplex PCR; TCRdb's copy keeps in-frame clones and lacks some. The table shows about 83,000 clones, with around 80% occurring only once. The sample in question was CD4+ or CD8+ T cells sorted from blood, obtained in a trial of the OX40 agonist ivuxolimab. Every receptor here comes from an adult with an advanced solid tumor such as melanoma, head and neck, liver or kidney cancer.

The rearrangement uses TRBV23-1 and TRBJ2-2, with D tentatively TRBD1 (6 bases). TRBV23-1 is sorted into the ORF group, with uncertain function. V was cut by 0 bases and J by 8 bases, with 22 bases left in between. This CDR3 is 18 amino acids long. The CDR3 DNA is TGCGCCAGCAGTCAATCACTGTCCACGGACAGAATTTCAGGGGAGCTGTTTTTT. It yields the protein CASSQSLSTDRISGELFF.

The gene calls are TRBV14 and TRBJ1-1; D not certain. Germline V gene lookup returns CDR1 SGHDN and CDR2 FVKESK. V was shortened by 6 bases and J by 2 bases, with 10 bases between the two germline ends. The CDR3 runs 13 residues. CDR3 residues: CASRQLSNTEAFF. The CDR3 DNA reads TGTGCCAGCAGACAATTATCTAACACTGAAGCTTTCTTT.

The V and J genes are TRBV5-1 and TRBJ2-5, with D possibly TRBD2 on 5 matching bases. Germline V gene data show CDR1 as SGHRS and CDR2 as YFSETQ. V shed 4 bases and J shed 4 bases, with 14 bases lying between them. CDR3 length: 14 residues. The CDR3 nucleotides are TGCGCCAGCAGCGTAACACCGGCGGGAGAGACCCAGTACTTC. It specifies CASSVTPAGETQYF.

V and J are TRBV7-8 and TRBJ1-1; 7 positions agree with TRBD1. J lost 5 bases, V lost 2 bases, and 8 bases had no gene match. The germline CDR1 and CDR2 sequences are SGHVS and FQNEAQ. The CDR3 is 15 residues long. CDR3 in amino acids: CASSLKGARGTEAFF. CDR3 DNA sequence: TGTGCCAGCAGCTTAAAGGGGGCAAGGGGGACTGAAGCTTTCTTT. The complete variable domain, with remaining parts taken from reference TRBV7-8 and TRBJ1-1, reads GAGVSQSPRYKVAKRGQDVALRCDPISGHVSLFWYQQALGQGPEFLTYFQNEAQLDKSGLPSDRFFAERPEGSVSTLKIQRTQQEDSAVYLCASSLKGARGTEAFFGQGTRLTVV.